This T cell receptor (beta chain) came from a study of cytotoxic CD8 clonotypes in ibrutinib-treated CLL. Overall study context: The study included 11 relapsed/refractory and under 16 treatment-naive patients; roughly 18 had IGHV unmutated disease.

CDR3 size: 16 residues. Per the germline V gene, CDR1 is LNHDA and CDR2 is SQIVND (reference sequence). Unmatched junction bases numbered 10, after V lost 5 bases and J lost 3 bases. Profiled with immunoSEQ multiplex PCR; TCRdb holds only in-frame clones, not every one. The sample holds about 18,000 clones, approximately 80% seen once. The chain combines TRBV19 with TRBJ1-1, with TRBD1 matching over 9 bases. This clonotype originated in a human donor with chronic lymphocytic leukemia. This material consisted of PBMCs, taken before ibrutinib treatment. CDR3: CASSPGQGTLHTEAFF. The CDR3 DNA follows: TGTGCCAGTAGTCCCGGACAGGGGACCCTCCACACTGAAGCTTTCTTT.